A selection of T cell receptor beta chains follows, all from one sample in a study of blood T cell repertoires in COVID-19. Assay: immunoSEQ multiplex PCR; the TCRdb copy retains only in-frame clones and omits some. The sample has roughly 700,000 clones; approximately 90% are singletons. Material: peripheral blood. The receptors derive from a woman younger than 30 with acute or convalescent COVID-19. Both conserved end residues are part of each CDR3. The D gene is left open where the match is weak. Expanded clones get a size class; other rows say once, few or many, or leave the size out.

size	J	V	D	CDR3	DNA
NA	TRBJ1-3	TRBV18	TRBD1	CASSPQGQGFQIASGNTIYF	TGTGCCAGCTCACCTCAGGGACAGGGATTTCAGATTGCCTCTGGAAACACCATATATTTT
once	TRBJ1-1	TRBV6-5	NA	CASTGREGAEAFF	TGTGCCAGCACGGGCAGGGAAGGCGCTGAAGCTTTCTTT
NA	TRBJ2-7	TRBV2	NA	CASRGLGRIEQYF	TGTGCCAGCCGGGGACTCGGAAGGATCGAGCAGTACTTC
NA	TRBJ2-7	TRBV7-2	NA	CASSPSGGGTYEQYF	TGTGCCAGCAGCCCCTCTGGGGGCGGTACCTACGAGCAGTACTTC
NA	TRBJ2-2	TRBV5-4	NA	CASSSGAGTGELFF	TGTGCCAGCAGCTCTGGGGCAGGTACCGGGGAGCTGTTTTTT
NA	TRBJ1-2	TRBV6-5	NA	CASSPGNYGYTF	TGTGCCAGCAGTCCAGGGAACTATGGCTACACCTTC
NA	TRBJ1-1	TRBV5-4	NA	CASSLGGYYTEAFF	TGTGCCAGCAGCTTAGGCGGGTATTACACTGAAGCTTTCTTT
NA	TRBJ2-7	TRBV4-3	TRBD2	CASSQEPGGSSYEQYF	TGCGCCAGCAGCCAAGAGCCGGGGGGGAGCTCCTACGAGCAGTACTTC
once	TRBJ1-2	TRBV15	NA	CATSREHSPLYGYTF	TGTGCCACCAGCAGAGAGCACAGCCCGCTCTATGGCTACACCTTC
NA	TRBJ1-1	TRBV19	NA	CASSIDRISEAFF	TGTGCCAGTAGTATTGACAGGATCTCTGAAGCTTTCTTT
NA	TRBJ2-1	TRBV7-2	TRBD2	CASSRAGTSDEQFF	TGTGCCAGCAGCCGCGCTGGGACTAGCGATGAGCAGTTCTTC
NA	TRBJ2-2	TRBV19	NA	CASSIYNRRTGELFF	TGTGCCAGTAGTATTTACAACAGGCGCACCGGGGAGCTGTTTTTT
NA	TRBJ1-2	TRBV27	NA	CASSFRNYNGYTF	TGTGCCAGCAGTTTCAGGAATTATAATGGCTACACCTTC
NA	TRBJ1-1	TRBV5-1	NA	CASSRQENTEAFF	TGCGCCAGCAGCCGGCAGGAGAACACTGAAGCTTTCTTT
NA	TRBJ1-5	TRBV12-5	TRBD1	CASGLFQISGTASNQPQHF	TGTGCTAGTGGTTTGTTCCAAATCTCCGGGACAGCTAGCAATCAGCCCCAGCATTTT
NA	TRBJ1-5	TRBV10-3	TRBD1	CAISEPGTGGTQPQHF	TGTGCCATCAGTGAGCCCGGGACAGGGGGGACTCAGCCCCAGCATTTT
NA	TRBJ2-2	TRBV14	TRBD1	CASSLTGVFDTGELFF	TGTGCCAGCAGCCTGACAGGGGTCTTCGACACCGGGGAGCTGTTTTTT
NA	TRBJ2-7	TRBV7-2	TRBD2	CASSPGGGRSSYEQYF	TGTGCCAGCAGCCCCGGGGGGGGACGGAGCTCCTACGAGCAGTACTTC
NA	TRBJ1-5	TRBV4-2	TRBD1	CASSQGQGAAQPQHF	TGTGCCAGCAGCCAAGGACAGGGGGCAGCTCAGCCCCAGCATTTT
NA	TRBJ1-2	TRBV7-2	NA	CASSLVVRSNYGYTF	TGTGCCAGCAGCTTAGTCGTCCGGTCTAACTATGGCTACACCTTC
NA	TRBJ2-2	TRBV5-1	NA	CASSLSVYSNTGELFF	TGCGCCAGCAGCTTGTCTGTCTACTCGAACACCGGGGAGCTGTTTTTT
NA	TRBJ2-2	TRBV6-5	TRBD2	CASRIGLASGELFF	TGTGCCAGCAGAATCGGACTAGCGAGCGGGGAGCTGTTTTTT
NA	TRBJ2-7	TRBV5-1	TRBD1	CASSSWTGGLSSYEQYF	TGCGCCAGCAGCTCATGGACAGGCGGCCTTAGCTCCTACGAGCAGTACTTC
NA	TRBJ1-2	TRBV30	TRBD1	CAWGTGGSIYGYTF	TGTGCCTGGGGGACAGGGGGTAGTATCTATGGCTACACCTTC
NA	TRBJ2-7	TRBV4-1	TRBD1	CASSHTTGSYEQYF	TGCGCCAGCAGCCATACGACAGGGTCCTACGAGCAGTACTTC
NA	TRBJ1-2	TRBV24-1	TRBD1	CATSPGGAWYGYTF	TGTGCCACCAGCCCAGGGGGCGCGTGGTATGGCTACACCTTC
NA	TRBJ1-2	TRBV11-2	NA	CASSLDGGRGDGYTF	TGTGCCAGCAGCTTAGACGGGGGGCGAGGTGATGGCTACACCTTC
once	TRBJ2-7	TRBV4-1	NA	CASRGGAREQYF	TGCGCCAGCAGGGGTGGGGCACGCGAGCAGTACTTC
few	TRBJ1-5	TRBV7-2	NA	CASSLGRQPQHF	TGTGCCAGCAGCCTCGGGAGACAGCCCCAGCATTTT
NA	TRBJ2-1	TRBV13	TRBD1	CASSYGQGTNEQFF	TGTGCCAGCAGCTACGGACAGGGGACGAATGAGCAGTTCTTC
NA	TRBJ1-5	TRBV28	NA	CASSLLQGGNQPQHF	TGTGCCAGCAGTTTATTACAGGGAGGCAATCAGCCCCAGCATTTT
NA	TRBJ2-2	TRBV19	NA	CASSIGPQAGELFF	TGTGCCAGTAGTATCGGCCCTCAGGCCGGGGAGCTGTTTTTT
NA	TRBJ2-1	TRBV7-9	NA	CASRVGRVDEQFF	TGTGCCAGCCGGGTGGGCAGGGTGGATGAGCAGTTCTTC
NA	TRBJ2-7	TRBV6-5	TRBD1	CASSPRQGRIHEQYF	TGTGCCAGCAGCCCAAGACAGGGCAGGATCCACGAGCAGTACTTC
NA	TRBJ1-2	TRBV7-8	NA	CASSLQLRQVYGYTF	TGTGCCAGCAGCTTGCAGCTCCGTCAGGTGTATGGCTACACCTTC
NA	TRBJ2-7	TRBV6-5	NA	CASRQNVRGEQYF	TGTGCCAGCAGGCAAAACGTTCGAGGGGAGCAGTACTTC
once	TRBJ1-5	TRBV6-5	NA	CASTGLYSNQPQHF	TGTGCCAGCACTGGACTGTATAGCAATCAGCCCCAGCATTTT